The 23 T cell receptor beta chains in this list originate from one sample, sequenced in a study of cytomegalovirus exposure and HLA in healthy donors (dated by TCRdb to about 2017). The library relied on the immunoSEQ multiplex PCR assay. The multiplex PCR relied on a mix of 60 forward primers for TCR Vbeta segments and 13 reverse primers for TCR Jbeta segments. The immuneACCESS repertoire file appears here via TCRdb, limited to in-frame rearrangements. These files lack a portion of the clones; in checked studies, under half of the deficit traces to unresolved V genes, and the cause of the others is not known. The sample table records roughly 110,000 clones; over 70% of these occur just once. Of the sample, 2% to 2.5% is held by the ten largest clones. What was sequenced was PBMCs. The receptors were gathered from a man in his thirties or forties in good health and CMV-seronegative.

The chain employs TRBV6-4 and TRBJ2-1; 12 bases are shared with TRBD2. This CDR3 is 16 amino acids long. The germline CDR1 and CDR2 sequences are MRHNA and SNTAGT. After removal of 3 bases from V and 6 bases from J, the junction contained 6 bases not matched to a gene. CDR3 nucleotides: TGTGCCAGCAGTGAACTGACTAGCGGGAGCCTCAATGAGCAGTTCTTC. Protein product: CASSELTSGSLNEQFF.

J is TRBJ2-7 and V is TRBV11-3, with TRBD2 matching over 15 bases. Germline V CDR1 and CDR2: SGHNT, YENEEA. The CDR3 runs 20 residues. V lost 4 bases, J lost 0 bases, and 13 bases stayed unmatched. The chain's CDR3 is CASSSQERTSGRDFSYEQYF. The CDR3 DNA sequence: TGTGCCAGCAGCTCACAAGAAAGGACTAGCGGGAGGGATTTCTCCTACGAGCAGTACTTC.

This chain links TRBV6-1 with TRBJ2-7, with 8 bases matching TRBD1. V shed 4 bases, J shed 3 bases, and the junction held 2 bases outside the gene matches. The CDR3 sequence is 13 residues long. Germline loops: CDR1 MNHNS, CDR2 SASEGT. The CDR3 sequence is CASSADRGYEQYF. In nucleotides, the CDR3 is TGTGCCAGCAGTGCAGACAGGGGCTACGAGCAGTACTTC.

This clone was seen a handful of times. This chain connects TRBV2 to TRBJ2-3; D unresolved. V was cut by 5 bases and J by 2 bases, with 11 bases left in between. The CDR3 covers 14 residues. The germline CDR1 and CDR2 sequences are SNHLY and FYNNEI. The CDR3 protein is CASSRSRTTDTQYF. CDR3 sequence (DNA): TGTGCCAGCAGTCGGTCGAGAACCACAGATACGCAGTATTTT.

The genes are TRBV9 and TRBJ2-7; 10 bases are a match to TRBD2. Trimming cost V 3 bases and J 0 bases; bases outside gene matches: 3. The germline gives CDR1 SGDLS, CDR2 YYNGEE. The CDR3 spans 15 residues. For the CDR3, the DNA is TGTGCCAGCAGCGAGGGACTAGCGTCCTCCTACGAGCAGTACTTC. Amino acids: CASSEGLASSYEQYF.

The chain carries TRBV28 and TRBJ2-1; no firm D call. This CDR3 spans 12 amino acids. V shed 5 bases and J shed 5 bases, with 7 bases lying between them. From germline, CDR1 is MDHEN and CDR2 SYDVKM. The CDR3 region has the DNA TGTGCCAGCAGTGGCGGAAACAATGAGCAGTTCTTC. Its translation is CASSGGNNEQFF.

The chain couples TRBV13 to TRBJ2-5, with 12 bases matching TRBD2. V gave up 8 bases and J gave up 5 bases; unmatched junction bases: 21. The CDR3 consists of 19 residues. Looked up from germline, CDR1 is PRHDT and CDR2 is FYEKMQ (reference sequence). CDR3 in amino acids: CASWNYTTSGRGRGETQYF. As DNA, the CDR3 is TGTGCCAGCTGGAACTACACGACTAGCGGGAGAGGGCGGGGGGAGACCCAGTACTTC.

This clone showed up just once. The rearrangement uses TRBV6-1 and TRBJ1-6; D remains ambiguous. Germline loops: CDR1 MNHNS, CDR2 SASEGT. The CDR3 extends over 13 amino acids. Trimming cost V 6 bases and J 4 bases, with 7 bases left between them. The CDR3 reads CASREGYNSPLHF. CDR3 coding DNA: TGTGCCAGCAGGGAGGGTTATAATTCACCCCTCCACTTT.

The chain has TRBV28 and TRBJ2-7; the D gene is possibly TRBD2 (5 bases). CDR1 MDHEN and CDR2 SYDVKM come from the germline V gene. V was pared by 6 bases and J by 5 bases, with 20 bases between. CDR3 size: 15 residues. In DNA, the CDR3 is TGTGCCAGCAGCACAAGCTCGACGGGGAGCGACGAGCAGTACTTC. It encodes CASSTSSTGSDEQYF.

The chain employs TRBV28 and TRBJ2-3; 15 bases agree with TRBD2. From germline, CDR1 is MDHEN and CDR2 SYDVKM. The trim removed 7 bases at V and 7 bases at J, leaving 3 bases unmatched. This CDR3 comprises 14 residues. The CDR3 DNA follows: TGTGCCAGCATGGGACTAGCGGGAGGCTATACGCAGTATTTT. This gives the protein CASMGLAGGYTQYF.

The chain employs TRBV5-1 and TRBJ1-1; 7 bases are a match to TRBD1. CDR3 length equals 15 residues. J was trimmed by 5 bases and V by 7 bases; bases with no gene match: 14. The germline gives CDR1 SGHRS, CDR2 YFSETQ. This CDR3 reads CASLAGPQGGTEAFF. The CDR3 coding sequence is TGCGCCAGCCTAGCAGGGCCCCAGGGGGGAACTGAAGCTTTCTTT.

The chain employs TRBV9 and TRBJ1-5; the D gene is possibly TRBD1 (6 bases). Germline V gene sequence: CDR1 SGDLS, CDR2 YYNGEE. Between the trimmed V and J ends, which lost 4 bases and 2 bases, there was a span of 13 bases. CDR3 length: 15 amino acids. CDR3 sequence reads: CASSTSGVGNQPQHF. CDR3 in DNA: TGTGCCAGCAGCACCTCAGGGGTCGGCAATCAGCCCCAGCATTTT.

In this sample, this clone turned up once. V usage is TRBV27 and J usage is TRBJ2-7; 7 positions match TRBD1. CDR1 is MNHEY and CDR2 is SMNVEV in the germline V gene (reference sequence). The V gene end was trimmed by 6 bases and the J gene end by 0 bases; junction bases not matched to a gene: 17. CDR3 size: 18 residues. The CDR3 loop reads CASSPPPRQGPISYEQYF. DNA of the CDR3: TGTGCCAGCAGCCCACCCCCACGACAGGGCCCAATCTCCTACGAGCAGTACTTC.

The chain uses TRBV5-4 and TRBJ1-4, with D perhaps matching TRBD1 (5 bases). Germline CDR1 and CDR2: SGHNT and YYREEE (reference sequence). V was shortened by 4 bases and J by 0 bases, with 13 bases between the two germline ends. This CDR3 region has 16 residues. In DNA form, the CDR3 reads TGTGCCAGCAGCCCCGGGACTCTTCCAACTAATGAAAAACTGTTTTTT. This gives the protein CASSPGTLPTNEKLFF.

The rearrangement uses TRBV7-3 and TRBJ2-1; 11 positions agree with TRBD2. The CDR3 totals 14 residues. CDR1 is SGHTA, CDR2 FQGTGA, per germline. V trimming: 4 bases; J trimming: 5 bases; junction bases outside the gene matches: 1. The CDR3 DNA follows: TGTGCCAGCAGCTCGACTAGCGGGGACAATGAGCAGTTCTTC. It encodes CASSSTSGDNEQFF.

This clone showed up just a few times. The gene calls are TRBV28 and TRBJ2-7; D is unclear. The CDR3 has 12 amino acids. Germline V gene lookup returns CDR1 MDHEN and CDR2 SYDVKM. V dropped 6 bases and J dropped 0 bases, with 6 bases sitting between them. CDR3 nucleotides: TGTGCCAGCAGCCCTAGCTCCTACGAGCAGTACTTC. It is translated as CASSPSSYEQYF.

This clone was seen a handful of times. V gene TRBV4-2 combines with J gene TRBJ2-5, with TRBD2 matching over 7 bases. The closer fit of TRBJ2-7 to the DNA end suggests the J call may be wrong. Germline V gene sequence: CDR1 LGHNA, CDR2 YNFKEQ. This CDR3 has 16 residues. This CDR3 is CASSQDGGGNPYEQYF. For the CDR3, the DNA is TGTGCCAGCAGCCAAGATGGGGGGGGGAATCCCTACGAGCAGTACTTC.

The chain recombines TRBV10-3 with TRBJ2-7, with 8 bases fitting TRBD2. With V trimmed by 0 bases and J by 4 bases, 5 bases remained unmatched. Germline assignment: CDR1 ENHRY and CDR2 SYGVKD. The CDR3 loop spans 15 amino acids. CDR3 sequence: CAISESAGGWYEQYF. The CDR3 DNA follows: TGTGCCATCAGTGAGTCGGCGGGAGGATGGTACGAGCAGTACTTC.

The V gene is TRBV5-1, the J gene TRBJ1-5, with TRBD1 as a possible D gene (5 bases). Looked up from germline, CDR1 is SGHRS and CDR2 is YFSETQ. This CDR3 has 16 amino acids. Deletions cut 1 base from V and 3 bases from J, with 14 bases between. This CDR3 reads CASSLTGEGDNQPQHF. CDR3 sequence (DNA): TGCGCCAGCAGCTTGACGGGGGAGGGAGACAATCAGCCCCAGCATTTT.

There are a few counts of this clone. V is TRBV9 and J is TRBJ1-3; D might be TRBD1 (5 bases). The germline V gene encodes CDR1 SGDLS and CDR2 YYNGEE. The V end was cut by 3 bases, the J end by 4 bases, with 14 bases between. The CDR3 runs 15 residues. The CDR3 sequence: CASSEDAGPGNTIYF. As DNA, the CDR3 is TGTGCCAGCAGCGAGGATGCAGGGCCCGGAAACACCATATATTTT.

The rearrangement links TRBV2 to TRBJ1-4; 8 bases fit TRBD1. Trimming cost V 6 bases and J 3 bases; bases outside gene matches: 6. The CDR3 totals 15 residues. The germline CDR1 and CDR2 sequences are SNHLY and FYNNEI. As DNA, the CDR3 is TGTGCCAGCAGGCCTCAGGGGGCGCCTAATGAAAAACTGTTTTTT. Amino acids: CASRPQGAPNEKLFF.

The J gene is TRBJ2-7, the V gene TRBV6-5, with D maybe TRBD2 (6 bases). The germline CDR1 and CDR2 sequences are MNHEY and SVGAGI. The CDR3 is 13 amino acids. Trimming removed 7 bases at V and 0 bases at J, with 10 bases between. The CDR3 nucleotides read TGTGCCAGCACCGGAGGGGCCTCCTACGAGCAGTACTTC. This sequence encodes CASTGGASYEQYF.

The chain links TRBV6-6 to TRBJ2-1; tentatively, D is TRBD2 (5 bases). In germline, CDR1 is MNHNY, CDR2 SVGAGI (reference sequence). Trimming took off 2 bases at V and 3 bases at J, with 8 bases between the two ends. CDR3 length: 14 amino acids. The CDR3 spells CASSYTSDYNEQFF. In nucleotides, the CDR3 is TGTGCCAGCAGTTACACTAGTGACTACAATGAGCAGTTCTTC.